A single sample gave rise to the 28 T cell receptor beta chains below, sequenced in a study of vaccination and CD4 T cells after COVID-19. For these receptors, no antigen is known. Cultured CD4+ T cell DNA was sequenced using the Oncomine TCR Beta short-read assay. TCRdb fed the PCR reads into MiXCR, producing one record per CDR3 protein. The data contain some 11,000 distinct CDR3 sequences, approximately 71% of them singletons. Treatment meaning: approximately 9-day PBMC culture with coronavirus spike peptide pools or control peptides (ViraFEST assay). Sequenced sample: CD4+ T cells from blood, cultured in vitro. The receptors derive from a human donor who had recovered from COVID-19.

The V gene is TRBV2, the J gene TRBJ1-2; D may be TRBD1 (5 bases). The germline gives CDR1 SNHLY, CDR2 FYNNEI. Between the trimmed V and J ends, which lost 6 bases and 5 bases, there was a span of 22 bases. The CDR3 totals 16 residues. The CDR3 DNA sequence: TGTGCCAGCAGGAAGGCCCCATCACGGGGGGGGTATGGCTACACCTTC. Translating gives CASRKAPSRGGYGYTF. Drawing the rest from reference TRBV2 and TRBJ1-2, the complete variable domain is EPEVTQTPSHQVTQMGQEVILRCVPISNHLYFYWYRQILGQKVEFLVSFYNNEISEKSEIFDDQFSVERPDGSNFTLKIRSTKLEDSAMYFCASRKAPSRGGYGYTFGSGTRLTVV.

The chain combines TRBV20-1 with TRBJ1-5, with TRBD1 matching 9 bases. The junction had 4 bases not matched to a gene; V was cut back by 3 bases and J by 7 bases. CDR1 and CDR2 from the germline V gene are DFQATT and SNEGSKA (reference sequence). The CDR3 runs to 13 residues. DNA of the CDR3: TGCAGTGCTAGGGGGGACAGGGACCAGCCCCAGCATTTT. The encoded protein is CSARGDRDQPQHF.

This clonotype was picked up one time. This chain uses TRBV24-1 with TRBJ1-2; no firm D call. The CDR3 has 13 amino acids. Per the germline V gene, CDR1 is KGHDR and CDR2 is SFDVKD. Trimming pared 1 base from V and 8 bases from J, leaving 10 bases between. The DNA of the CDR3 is TGTGCCACCAGTGATTTCACCGGGGAAGGCTACACCTTC. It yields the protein CATSDFTGEGYTF.

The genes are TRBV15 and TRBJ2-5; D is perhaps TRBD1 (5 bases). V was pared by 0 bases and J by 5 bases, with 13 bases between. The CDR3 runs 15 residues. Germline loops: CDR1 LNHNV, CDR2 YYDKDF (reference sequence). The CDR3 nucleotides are TGTGCCACCAGCAGAGAAGGCAGGGAAGGGGAGACCCAGTACTTC. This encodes CATSREGREGETQYF. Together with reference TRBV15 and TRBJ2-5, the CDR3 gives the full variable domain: DAMVIQNPRYQVTQFGKPVTLSCSQTLNHNVMYWYQQKSSQAPKLLFHYYDKDFNNEADTPDNFQSRRPNTSFCFLDIRSPGLGDTAMYLCATSREGREGETQYFGPGTRLLVL.

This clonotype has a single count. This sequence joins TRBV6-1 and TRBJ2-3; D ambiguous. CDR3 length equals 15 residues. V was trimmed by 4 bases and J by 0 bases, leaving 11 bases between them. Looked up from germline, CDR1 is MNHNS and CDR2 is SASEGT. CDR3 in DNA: TGTGCCAGCAGTGTCGCGCACTCTAGCACAGATACGCAGTATTTT. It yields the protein CASSVAHSSTDTQYF.

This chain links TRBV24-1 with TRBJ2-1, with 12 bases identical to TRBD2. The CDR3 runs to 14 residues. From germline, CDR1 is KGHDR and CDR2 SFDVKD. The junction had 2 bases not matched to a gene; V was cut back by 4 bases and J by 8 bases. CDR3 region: CATSETSGSHEQFF. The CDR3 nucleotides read TGTGCCACCAGTGAGACTAGCGGGAGTCATGAGCAGTTCTTC.

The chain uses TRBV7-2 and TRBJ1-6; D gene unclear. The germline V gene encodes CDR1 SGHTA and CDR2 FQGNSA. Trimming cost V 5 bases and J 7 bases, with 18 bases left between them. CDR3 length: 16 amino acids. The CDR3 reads CASSLGETVRNSPLHF. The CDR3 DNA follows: TGTGCCAGCAGCCTTGGGGAAACAGTTAGAAATTCACCCCTCCACTTT.

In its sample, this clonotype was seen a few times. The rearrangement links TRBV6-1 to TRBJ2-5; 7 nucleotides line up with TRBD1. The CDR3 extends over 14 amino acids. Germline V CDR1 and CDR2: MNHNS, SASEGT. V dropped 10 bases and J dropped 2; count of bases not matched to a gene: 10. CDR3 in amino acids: CATTERGRQETQYF. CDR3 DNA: TGTGCCACTACGGAAAGGGGGCGACAAGAGACCCAGTACTTC.

Written as DNA, the CDR3 is TGTGCCAGCAGCCCGCGGGGGACTAGCGGAGGAGGCTCGTACAATGAGCAGTTCTTC. Protein sequence: CASSPRGTSGGGSYNEQFF. This chain connects TRBV7-2 to TRBJ2-1; TRBD2 aligns across 11 bases. The CDR3 covers 19 residues. Germline V gene sequence: CDR1 SGHTA, CDR2 FQGNSA. After removal of 5 bases from V and 4 bases from J, the junction contained 16 bases not matched to a gene.

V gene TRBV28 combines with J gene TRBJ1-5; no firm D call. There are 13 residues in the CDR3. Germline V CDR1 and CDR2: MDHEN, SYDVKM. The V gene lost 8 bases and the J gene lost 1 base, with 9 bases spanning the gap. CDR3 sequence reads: CASDPISNQPQHF. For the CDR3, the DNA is TGTGCCAGCGATCCAATAAGCAATCAGCCCCAGCATTTT.

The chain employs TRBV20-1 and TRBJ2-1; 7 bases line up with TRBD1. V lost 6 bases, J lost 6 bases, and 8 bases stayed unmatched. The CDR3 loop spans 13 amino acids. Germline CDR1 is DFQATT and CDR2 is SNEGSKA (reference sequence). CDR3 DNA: TGCAGTGCAACCGGGACAGCCTCCAATGAGCAGTTCTTC. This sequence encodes CSATGTASNEQFF.

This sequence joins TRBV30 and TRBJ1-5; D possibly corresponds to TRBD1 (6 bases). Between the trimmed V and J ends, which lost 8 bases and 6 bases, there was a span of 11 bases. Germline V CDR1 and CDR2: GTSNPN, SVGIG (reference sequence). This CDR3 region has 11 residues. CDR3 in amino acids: CAGGATQPQHF. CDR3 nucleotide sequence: TGTGCCGGGGGGGCTACTCAGCCCCAGCATTTT.

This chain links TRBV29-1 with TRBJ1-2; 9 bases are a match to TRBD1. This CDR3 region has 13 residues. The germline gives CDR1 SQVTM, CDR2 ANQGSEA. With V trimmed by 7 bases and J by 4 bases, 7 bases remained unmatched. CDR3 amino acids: CSGRDRAGYGYTF. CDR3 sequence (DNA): TGCAGCGGCCGGGACAGGGCGGGCTATGGCTACACCTTC.

CDR3 residues: CASSQNRGDTEAFF. DNA of the CDR3: TGTGCCAGTAGCCAGAACAGGGGCGACACTGAAGCTTTCTTT. The chain joins TRBV19 to TRBJ1-1; TRBD1 aligns across 7 bases. The CDR3 runs to 14 residues. Per the germline V gene, CDR1 is LNHDA and CDR2 is SQIVND (reference sequence). V gave up 6 bases and J gave up 3 bases; unmatched junction bases: 7.

CDR3 in DNA: TGTGCCAGCAGCAAACGACAAGACAGCAGGGTGAATGGCTACACCTTC. Amino acids: CASSKRQDSRVNGYTF. This chain connects TRBV21-1 to TRBJ1-2; no DNA check was done on the table's D call, TRBD1. TRBV21-1 is assigned pseudogene status. This CDR3 comprises 16 residues.

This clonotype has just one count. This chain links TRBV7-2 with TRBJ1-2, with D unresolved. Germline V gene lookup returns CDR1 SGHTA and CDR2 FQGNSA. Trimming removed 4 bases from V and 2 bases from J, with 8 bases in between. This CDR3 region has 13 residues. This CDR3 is CASSSGLNYGYTF. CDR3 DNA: TGTGCCAGCAGCTCCGGTCTCAACTATGGCTACACCTTC. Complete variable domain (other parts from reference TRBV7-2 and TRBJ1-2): GAGVSQSPSNKVTEKGKDVELRCDPISGHTALYWYRQSLGQGLEFLIYFQGNSAPDKSGLPSDRFSAERTGGSVSTLTIQRTQQEDSAVYLCASSSGLNYGYTFGSGTRLTVV.

The CDR3 DNA follows: TGTGCCAGCAGTTCGGACAGGGGGAGGGCTCAGCCCCAGCATTTT. Amino acid sequence: CASSSDRGRAQPQHF. The rearrangement joins TRBV28 to TRBJ1-5; 10 positions match TRBD1. V lost 4 bases and J lost 6; bases outside the gene matches: 6. Germline V gene lookup returns CDR1 MDHEN and CDR2 SYDVKM. This CDR3 has 15 residues.

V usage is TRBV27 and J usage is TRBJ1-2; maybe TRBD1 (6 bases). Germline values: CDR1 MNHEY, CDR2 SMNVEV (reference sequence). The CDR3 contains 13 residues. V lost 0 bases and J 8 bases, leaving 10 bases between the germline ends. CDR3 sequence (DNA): TGTGCCAGCAGTTTATCGTCAGGGGTAGGCTACACCTTC. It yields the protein CASSLSSGVGYTF.

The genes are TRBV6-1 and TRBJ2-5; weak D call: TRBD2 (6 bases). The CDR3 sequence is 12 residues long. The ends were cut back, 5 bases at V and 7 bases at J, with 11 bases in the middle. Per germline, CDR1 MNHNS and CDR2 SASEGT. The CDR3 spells CASSRDGGTQYF. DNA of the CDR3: TGTGCCAGCAGTCGGGACGGGGGGACCCAGTACTTC.

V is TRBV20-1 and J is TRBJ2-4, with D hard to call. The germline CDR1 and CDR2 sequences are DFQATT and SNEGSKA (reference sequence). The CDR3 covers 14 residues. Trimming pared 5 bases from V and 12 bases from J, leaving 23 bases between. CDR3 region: CSAPAVLRDPNQYF. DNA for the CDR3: TGCAGTGCTCCCGCGGTGCTGAGAGATCCAAATCAGTACTTC.

The CDR3 region is CASTRQGGNEKLFF. CDR3 nucleotides: TGTGCCAGCACCCGGCAGGGGGGTAATGAAAAACTGTTTTTT. This chain connects TRBV7-9 to TRBJ1-4; 7 positions match TRBD1. This CDR3 is 14 amino acids long. In germline, CDR1 is SEHNR, CDR2 FQNEAQ (reference sequence). Trimming took 7 bases from V and 4 from J; bases not matched to a gene: 6.

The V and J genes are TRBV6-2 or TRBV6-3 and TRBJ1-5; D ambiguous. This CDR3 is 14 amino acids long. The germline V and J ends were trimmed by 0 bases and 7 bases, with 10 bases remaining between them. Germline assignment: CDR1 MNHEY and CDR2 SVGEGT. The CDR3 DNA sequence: TGTGCCAGCAGTTACTCGCTGGGCCCGCAGCCCCAGCATTTT. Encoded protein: CASSYSLGPQPQHF.

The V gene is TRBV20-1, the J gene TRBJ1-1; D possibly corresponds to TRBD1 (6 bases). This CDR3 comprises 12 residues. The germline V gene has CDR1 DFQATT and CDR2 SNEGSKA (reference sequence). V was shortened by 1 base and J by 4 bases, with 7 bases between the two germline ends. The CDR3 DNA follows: TGCAGTGCTAGAGTAGGGGGCACTGAAGCTTTCTTT. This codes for CSARVGGTEAFF.

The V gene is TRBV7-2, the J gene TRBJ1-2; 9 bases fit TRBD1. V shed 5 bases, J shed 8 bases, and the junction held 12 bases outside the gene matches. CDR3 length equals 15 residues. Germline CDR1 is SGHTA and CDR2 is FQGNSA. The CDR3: CASSTNTGTGNGYTF. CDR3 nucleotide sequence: TGTGCCAGCAGCACGAATACCGGGACAGGGAACGGCTACACCTTC. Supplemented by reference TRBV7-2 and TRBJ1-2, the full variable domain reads GAGVSQSPSNKVTEKGKDVELRCDPISGHTALYWYRQSLGQGLEFLIYFQGNSAPDKSGLPSDRFSAERTGGSVSTLTIQRTQQEDSAVYLCASSTNTGTGNGYTFGSGTRLTVV.

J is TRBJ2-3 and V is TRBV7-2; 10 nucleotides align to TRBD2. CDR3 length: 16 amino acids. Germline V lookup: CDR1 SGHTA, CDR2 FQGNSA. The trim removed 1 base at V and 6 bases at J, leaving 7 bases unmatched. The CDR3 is CASSLDPLAGADTQYF. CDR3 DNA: TGTGCCAGCAGCTTAGACCCCCTAGCGGGAGCGGATACGCAGTATTTT.

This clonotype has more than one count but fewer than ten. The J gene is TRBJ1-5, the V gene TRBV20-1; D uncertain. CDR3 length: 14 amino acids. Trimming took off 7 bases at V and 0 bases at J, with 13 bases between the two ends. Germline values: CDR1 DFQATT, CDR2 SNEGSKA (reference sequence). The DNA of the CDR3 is TGCAGTGTTAAGCGGGCCAATAGCAATCAGCCCCAGCATTTT. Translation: CSVKRANSNQPQHF.

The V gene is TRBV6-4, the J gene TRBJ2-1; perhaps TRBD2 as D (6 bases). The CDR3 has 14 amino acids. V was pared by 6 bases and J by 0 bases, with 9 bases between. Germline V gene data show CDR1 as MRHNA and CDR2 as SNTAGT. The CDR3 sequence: CASSRGNSYNEQFF. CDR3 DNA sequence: TGTGCCAGCAGCCGGGGGAACTCCTACAATGAGCAGTTCTTC.

CDR3 bases: TGTGCAAGTCGCTTAGGTCCCTTGGGGGGGAAAACCCAGTACTTC. Amino acids: CASRLGPLGGKTQYF. V is TRBV12-2 and J is TRBJ2-5; TRBD1 reflects the table's D call only, with no check against the DNA. TRBV12-2 is a known pseudogene. The CDR3 covers 15 residues.